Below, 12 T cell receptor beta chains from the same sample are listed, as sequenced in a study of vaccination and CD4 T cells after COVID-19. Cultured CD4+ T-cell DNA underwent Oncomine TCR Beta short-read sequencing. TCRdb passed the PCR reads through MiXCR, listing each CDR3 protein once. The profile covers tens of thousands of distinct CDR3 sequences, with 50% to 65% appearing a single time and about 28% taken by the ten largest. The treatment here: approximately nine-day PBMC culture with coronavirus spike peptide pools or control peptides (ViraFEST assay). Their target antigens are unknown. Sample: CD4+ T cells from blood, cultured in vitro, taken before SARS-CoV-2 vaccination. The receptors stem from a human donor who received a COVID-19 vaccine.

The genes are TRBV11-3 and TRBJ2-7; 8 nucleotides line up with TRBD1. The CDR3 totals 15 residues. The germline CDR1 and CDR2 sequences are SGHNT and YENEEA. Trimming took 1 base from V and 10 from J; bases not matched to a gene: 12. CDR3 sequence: CASSLAERTGLVQYF. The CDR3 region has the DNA TGTGCCAGCAGCTTAGCCGAGAGGACAGGGTTGGTTCAGTACTTC.

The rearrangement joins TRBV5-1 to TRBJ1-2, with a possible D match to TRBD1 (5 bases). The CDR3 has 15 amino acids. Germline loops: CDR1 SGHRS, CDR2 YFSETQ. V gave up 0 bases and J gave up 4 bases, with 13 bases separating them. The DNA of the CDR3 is TGCGCCAGCAGCTTGGCATCCGACAGAGGCTATGGCTACACCTTC. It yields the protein CASSLASDRGYGYTF.

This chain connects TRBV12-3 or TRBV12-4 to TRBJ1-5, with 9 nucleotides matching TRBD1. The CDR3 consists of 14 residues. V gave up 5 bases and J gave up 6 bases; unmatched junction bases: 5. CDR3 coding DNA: TGTGCCAGCAGTGATACAGGGGGCGGTCAGCCCCAGCATTTT. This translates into CASSDTGGGQPQHF.

CDR3 in DNA: TGTGCCAGCACTAGAGGGTACAATGAGCAGTTCTTC. This sequence encodes CASTRGYNEQFF. The rearrangement links TRBV6-1 to TRBJ2-1; the D gene is possibly TRBD2 (5 bases). V shed 7 bases and J shed 4 bases, with 8 bases lying between them. CDR3 length: 12 residues. Looked up from germline, CDR1 is MNHNS and CDR2 is SASEGT.

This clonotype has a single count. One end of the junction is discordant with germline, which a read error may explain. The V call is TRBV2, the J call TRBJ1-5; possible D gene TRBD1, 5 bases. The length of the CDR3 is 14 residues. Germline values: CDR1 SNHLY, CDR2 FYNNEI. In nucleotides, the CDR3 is TGTGCCAGCAGCGAAACAGGTAGCAATCGGCCCCAGCATTTT. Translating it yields CASSETGSNRPQHF. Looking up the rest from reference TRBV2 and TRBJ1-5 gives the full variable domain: EPEVTQTPSHQVTQMGQEVILRCVPISNHLYFYWYRQILGQKVEFLVSFYNNEISEKSEIFDDQFSVERPDGSNFTLKIRSTKLEDSAMYFCASSETGSNRPQHFGDGTRLSIL.

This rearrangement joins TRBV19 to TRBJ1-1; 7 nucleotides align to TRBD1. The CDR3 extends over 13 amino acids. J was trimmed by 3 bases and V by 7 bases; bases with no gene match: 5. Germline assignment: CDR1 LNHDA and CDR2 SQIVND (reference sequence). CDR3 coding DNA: TGTGCCAGTATTTCAGGGGGTTACACTGAAGCTTTCTTT. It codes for CASISGGYTEAFF.

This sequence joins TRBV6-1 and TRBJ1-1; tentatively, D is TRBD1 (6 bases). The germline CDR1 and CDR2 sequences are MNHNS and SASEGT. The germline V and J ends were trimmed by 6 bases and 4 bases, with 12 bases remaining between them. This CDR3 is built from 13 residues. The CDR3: CASRGLRGTEAFF. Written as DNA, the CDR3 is TGTGCCAGCAGGGGCCTCAGGGGCACTGAAGCTTTCTTT.

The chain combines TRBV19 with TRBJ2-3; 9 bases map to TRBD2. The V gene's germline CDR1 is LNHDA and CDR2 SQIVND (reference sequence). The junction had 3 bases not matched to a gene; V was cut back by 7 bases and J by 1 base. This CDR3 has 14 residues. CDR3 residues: CASKIAGGTDTQYF. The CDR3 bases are TGTGCCAGTAAAATAGCGGGGGGCACAGATACGCAGTATTTT.

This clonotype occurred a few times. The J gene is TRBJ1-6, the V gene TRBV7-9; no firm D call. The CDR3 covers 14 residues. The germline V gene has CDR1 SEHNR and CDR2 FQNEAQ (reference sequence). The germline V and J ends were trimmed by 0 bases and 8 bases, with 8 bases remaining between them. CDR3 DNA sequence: TGTGCCAGCAGCTTAGCAGAGTTACATTCACCCCTCCACTTT. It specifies CASSLAELHSPLHF.

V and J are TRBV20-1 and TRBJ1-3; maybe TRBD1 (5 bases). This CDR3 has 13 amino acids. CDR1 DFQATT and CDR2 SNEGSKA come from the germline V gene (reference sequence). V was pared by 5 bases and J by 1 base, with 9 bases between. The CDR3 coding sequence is TGCAGTGCTTTATGGACATCTGGAAACACCATATATTTT. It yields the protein CSALWTSGNTIYF.

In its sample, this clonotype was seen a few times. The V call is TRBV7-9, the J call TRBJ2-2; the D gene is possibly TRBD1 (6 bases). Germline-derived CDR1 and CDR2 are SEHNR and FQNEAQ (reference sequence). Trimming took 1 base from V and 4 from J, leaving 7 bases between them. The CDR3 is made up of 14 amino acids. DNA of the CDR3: TGTGCCAGCAGCTTAGAGGGGGTCACCGGGGAGCTGTTTTTT. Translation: CASSLEGVTGELFF.

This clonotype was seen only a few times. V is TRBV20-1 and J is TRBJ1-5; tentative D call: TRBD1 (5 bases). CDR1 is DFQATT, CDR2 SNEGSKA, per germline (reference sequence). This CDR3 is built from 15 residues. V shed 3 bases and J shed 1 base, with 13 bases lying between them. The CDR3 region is CSASRQGLSNQPQHF. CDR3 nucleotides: TGCAGTGCTAGTAGGCAGGGCTTAAGCAATCAGCCCCAGCATTTT.